One and the same sample provided the 14 T cell receptor beta chains below, sequenced in a study of T-cell reconstitution after alpha-beta-depleted transplantation in children. Preparation of the TCRbeta library involved a method that used unique molecular identifiers. TCRdb redid the calling of the PCR reads with MiXCR, one entry per CDR3 protein. The sample lists around 580,000 distinct CDR3 sequences; more than 20% were seen once. The material was PBMCs, mostly from graft donor cells, obtained 360 days after TCRalphabeta/CD19-depleted stem cell transplant. Every receptor here comes from a boy younger than two who had a stem cell transplant for acute myeloid leukemia, so the T cells may come from the graft donor.

This rearrangement joins TRBV20-1 to TRBJ2-7; D is uncertain. Trimming took 6 bases from V and 0 from J, leaving 12 bases between them. From germline, CDR1 is DFQATT and CDR2 SNEGSKA (reference sequence). The CDR3 has 13 residues. In DNA, the CDR3 is TGCAGTGCCCAGGCTCCGGGCTCCTACGAGCAGTACTTC. Translating it yields CSAQAPGSYEQYF.

This clonotype was recorded many times. V usage is TRBV28 and J usage is TRBJ2-3, with D maybe TRBD2 (6 bases). This CDR3 comprises 13 residues. Trimming stripped 7 bases from V and 15 bases from J, with 23 bases between. Germline CDR1 is MDHEN and CDR2 is SYDVKM. The CDR3, as DNA: TGTGCCAGCATCCCCCCCGAGTCGGGACTTCAATATTTT. Its translation is CASIPPESGLQYF.

This clonotype was found many times. The genes are TRBV29-1 and TRBJ1-1; possible D gene TRBD1, 5 bases. The CDR3 consists of 11 residues. V was cut by 4 bases and J by 11 bases, with 14 bases left in between. The germline V gene encodes CDR1 SQVTM and CDR2 ANQGSEA. CDR3 in amino acids: CSVVGHGAAFF. The CDR3 DNA follows: TGCAGCGTTGTCGGACATGGGGCTGCTTTCTTT. The entire variable domain, with the rest obtained from reference TRBV29-1 and TRBJ1-1, is as follows: SAVISQKPSRDICQRGTSLTIQCQVDSQVTMMFWYRQQPGQSLTLIATANQGSEATYESGFVIDKFPISRPNLTFSTLTVSNMSPEDSSIYLCSVVGHGAAFFGQGTRLTVV.

V is TRBV18 and J is TRBJ2-3; TRBD2 aligns across 8 bases. The CDR3 sequence is 15 residues long. Per the germline V gene, CDR1 is KGHSH and CDR2 is LQKENI. With 6 bases clipped from V and 2 bases from J, the junction kept 7 bases outside the gene matches. The CDR3 loop reads CASSQTSAPTDTQYF. CDR3 coding DNA: TGTGCCAGCTCTCAGACTAGCGCGCCCACAGATACGCAGTATTTT.

As to this clonotype: A much larger clonotype is one base distant, so this may be a read error. The chain combines TRBV4-2 with TRBJ2-2; 9 bases fit TRBD1. This CDR3 region has 14 residues. V dropped 7 bases and J dropped 3; count of bases not matched to a gene: 3. Germline assignment: CDR1 LGHNA and CDR2 YNFKEQ. In DNA, the CDR3 is TGTGCCAGCACCCGGACAGGGGACACCGGGGAGCTGTTTTTT. Encoded protein: CASTRTGDTGELFF.

A few counts support this clonotype. The gene calls are TRBV14 and TRBJ2-2; no definite D call. Germline-derived CDR1 and CDR2 are SGHDN and FVKESK. Trimming removed 5 bases at V and 7 bases at J, with 5 bases between. The CDR3 runs 11 residues. CDR3 bases: TGTGCCAGCAGCTCCCACGGGGAGCTGTTTTTT. Its protein product is CASSSHGELFF. Full variable domain (remainder filled in from reference TRBV14 and TRBJ2-2): EAGVTQFPSHSVIEKGQTVTLRCDPISGHDNLYWYRRVMGKEIKFLLHFVKESKQDESGMPNNRFLAERTGGTYSTLKVQPAELEDSGVYFCASSSHGELFFGEGSRLTVL.

This clonotype was seen a single time. This chain joins TRBV27 and TRBJ2-2; 7 bases map to TRBD1. V lost 6 bases and J lost 9; bases outside the gene matches: 7. The germline CDR1 and CDR2 sequences are MNHEY and SMNVEV (reference sequence). This CDR3 has 13 amino acids. Written as DNA, the CDR3 is TGTGCCAGCAGGGAAGACAGGGTCCGGGAGCTGTTTTTT. It codes for CASREDRVRELFF.

The V call is TRBV24-1, the J call TRBJ2-3; D might be TRBD1 (7 bases). This CDR3 has 16 residues. Germline V gene data show CDR1 as KGHDR and CDR2 as SFDVKD. V was clipped by 4 bases and J by 2 bases, with 15 bases between them. Written as DNA, the CDR3 is TGTGCCACCAGTGAGCGCGCAGGGGGGATCACAGATACGCAGTATTTT. Translating gives CATSERAGGITDTQYF.

The V gene is TRBV20-1, the J gene TRBJ1-2, with 7 bases lining up with TRBD1. Germline CDR1 reads DFQATT; CDR2 reads SNEGSKA (reference sequence). V lost 5 bases, J lost 0 bases, and 12 bases stayed unmatched. The CDR3 is made up of 16 amino acids. This CDR3 is CSADQGVRRTNYGYTF. The CDR3 DNA reads TGCAGTGCTGACCAGGGGGTCCGTAGAACTAACTATGGCTACACCTTC.

This clonotype has a count of ten or more. This chain joins TRBV20-1 and TRBJ2-3, with 7 bases identical to TRBD1. Germline V gene lookup returns CDR1 DFQATT and CDR2 SNEGSKA (reference sequence). V was clipped by 2 bases and J by 5 bases; unmatched bases: 7. This CDR3 has 14 residues. CDR3 in amino acids: CSARSGQAQDTQYF. The CDR3 nucleotides read TGCAGTGCTAGAAGCGGACAGGCTCAAGATACGCAGTATTTT.

Only a few counts were recorded for this clonotype. The chain is built from TRBV29-1 and TRBJ2-2; D remains ambiguous. The CDR3 totals 13 residues. V dropped 7 bases and J dropped 1 base, with 10 bases sitting between them. Germline-derived CDR1 and CDR2 are SQVTM and ANQGSEA. The CDR3 is CSGLVMNTGELFF. The CDR3 DNA follows: TGCAGCGGACTTGTGATGAACACCGGGGAGCTGTTTTTT.

Only a few counts were recorded for this clonotype. J is TRBJ2-3 and V is TRBV11-2; tentative D call: TRBD2 (6 bases). Germline CDR1 reads SGHAT; CDR2 reads FQNNGV. The length of the CDR3 is 13 residues. The V gene lost 0 bases and the J gene lost 12 bases, with 13 bases spanning the gap. Here the CDR3 DNA reads TGTGCCAGCAGCTTAGATTGGTCGGGGGAACAGTATTTT. Protein: CASSLDWSGEQYF.

The genes are TRBV28 and TRBJ1-2; weak D call: TRBD1 (6 bases). Per germline, CDR1 MDHEN and CDR2 SYDVKM. V lost 4 bases and J 0 bases, leaving 15 bases between the germline ends. CDR3 length: 16 residues. For the CDR3, the DNA is TGTGCCAGCAGTTCCCATGGGACACGAGCTAACTATGGCTACACCTTC. Translating it yields CASSSHGTRANYGYTF.

The V gene is TRBV7-6, the J gene TRBJ1-1, with a possible D match to TRBD1 (5 bases). Germline values: CDR1 SGHVS, CDR2 FNYEAQ. Between the trimmed V and J ends, which lost 5 bases and 4 bases, there was a span of 17 bases. The CDR3 covers 15 residues. DNA for the CDR3: TGTGCCAGCAGCCCCCTAGGGAGTGGGGGCACTGAAGCTTTCTTT. Protein: CASSPLGSGGTEAFF.